This TCR beta chain was recovered during a study of blood T cell repertoires in COVID-19. CDR1 is SEHNR, CDR2 FQNEAQ, per germline (reference sequence). The CDR3 is 15 residues long. The germline V and J ends were trimmed by 0 bases and 7 bases, with 15 bases remaining between them. Seattle's cohort entered during active infection and was followed longitudinally. Measured with immunoSEQ multiplex PCR; TCRdb has only the in-frame clones, and not every one. The top ten hold about 1.6% of the sample, which has about 410,000 clones, roughly 90% seen once. The rearrangement joins TRBV7-9 to TRBJ1-2; D is unresolved. Sequenced: peripheral blood. The sequence was obtained from a woman between 40 and 55 years old with COVID-19, enrolled during active disease. The CDR3 region is CASSLARNPAGGYTF. The CDR3 DNA sequence: TGTGCCAGCAGCTTAGCGCGGAATCCGGCTGGTGGCTACACCTTC. Full variable domain (remainder filled in from reference TRBV7-9 and TRBJ1-2): DTGVSQNPRHKITKRGQNVTFRCDPISEHNRLYWYRQTLGQGPEFLTYFQNEAQLEKSRLLSDRFSAERPKGSFSTLEIQRTEQGDSAMYLCASSLARNPAGGYTFGSGTRLTVV.